The 26 T cell receptor beta chains in this list originate from one sample, sequenced in a study of cytomegalovirus exposure and HLA in healthy donors. Primers for the PCR totalled 60 Vbeta and 13 Jbeta. TCRdb's table, derived via immunoSEQ multiplex PCR, lists solely in-frame clones and lacks some. The table records about 140,000 clones, 76% of them present only once. Sample: PBMCs. Receptor source: a male donor in good health and CMV-seronegative.

The genes are TRBV4-3 and TRBJ2-1, with 14 bases identical to TRBD2. This CDR3 has 19 amino acids. CDR1 LGHNA and CDR2 YSLEER come from the germline V gene. With 3 bases clipped from V and 3 bases from J, the junction kept 10 bases outside the gene matches. The CDR3 loop reads CASSHGTPGLAGVYNEQFF. The CDR3 DNA reads TGCGCCAGCAGCCACGGGACGCCGGGACTAGCGGGAGTCTACAATGAGCAGTTCTTC.

A single count supports this clone. The chain links TRBV7-9 to TRBJ1-1; TRBD1 matches at 9 bases. V dropped 0 bases and J dropped 2; count of bases not matched to a gene: 7. The CDR3 totals 17 residues. Germline V gene lookup returns CDR1 SEHNR and CDR2 FQNEAQ (reference sequence). The CDR3 here is CASSLAGQGYGNTEAFF. The DNA for the CDR3 is TGTGCCAGCAGCTTAGCCGGACAGGGGTACGGTAACACTGAAGCTTTCTTT.

V usage is TRBV19 and J usage is TRBJ2-7, with 7 bases matching TRBD1. The V and J ends lost 10 bases and 0 bases, in that order; junction bases with no gene match: 6. Germline CDR1 and CDR2: LNHDA and SQIVND (reference sequence). The CDR3 loop spans 13 amino acids. This CDR3 reads CATPWDSSYEQYF. Here the CDR3 DNA reads TGTGCCACACCCTGGGACAGCTCCTACGAGCAGTACTTC.

The J gene is TRBJ2-1, the V gene TRBV10-1, with 7 bases aligning to TRBD1. V shed 7 bases and J 0 bases; nucleotides not matched to a gene: 12. This CDR3 is 17 amino acids long. Germline CDR1 reads WNHNN; CDR2 reads SYGVQD (reference sequence). CDR3 DNA sequence: TGCGCCAGCACCCCCCGAGACAGGGTAAGCTCCTACAATGAGCAGTTCTTC. Translating it yields CASTPRDRVSSYNEQFF.

The chain recombines TRBV19 with TRBJ2-1; 10 positions match TRBD1. V shed 0 bases and J 6 bases; nucleotides not matched to a gene: 8. Per germline, CDR1 LNHDA and CDR2 SQIVND (reference sequence). The CDR3 is made up of 17 amino acids. Here the CDR3 reads CASSIEGPGQGSNEQFF. CDR3 DNA sequence: TGTGCCAGTAGTATAGAGGGGCCGGGACAGGGGTCCAATGAGCAGTTCTTC.

The V call is TRBV6-1, the J call TRBJ2-5, with D possibly being TRBD2 (6 bases). The germline CDR1 and CDR2 sequences are MNHNS and SASEGT. The CDR3 loop spans 16 amino acids. V dropped 0 bases and J dropped 2 bases, with 13 bases sitting between them. This CDR3 is CASSEARLGRQETQYF. The CDR3 DNA sequence: TGTGCCAGCAGTGAAGCCCGACTAGGACGACAAGAGACCCAGTACTTC.

This clone was seen a single time. The J gene is TRBJ2-1, the V gene TRBV7-9; a possible D gene is TRBD2 (6 bases). The CDR3 spans 14 residues. Germline values: CDR1 SEHNR, CDR2 FQNEAQ (reference sequence). With 8 bases removed from V and 3 bases from J, the gap between germline ends came to 14 bases. In DNA, the CDR3 is TGTGCCAGCGGGCGCGGGACGGACTACAATGAGCAGTTCTTC. Translation: CASGRGTDYNEQFF. The complete variable domain, with remaining parts taken from reference TRBV7-9 and TRBJ2-1, reads DTGVSQNPRHKITKRGQNVTFRCDPISEHNRLYWYRQTLGQGPEFLTYFQNEAQLEKSRLLSDRFSAERPKGSFSTLEIQRTEQGDSAMYLCASGRGTDYNEQFFGPGTRLTVL.

This clone appeared a few times. This sequence joins TRBV18 and TRBJ1-1; D gene ambiguous. This CDR3 is built from 13 residues. V was cut by 5 bases and J by 3 bases, with 10 bases left in between. Germline V gene sequence: CDR1 KGHSH, CDR2 LQKENI. The CDR3 loop is CASSEMMDTEAFF. The DNA for the CDR3 is TGTGCCAGCTCAGAGATGATGGACACTGAAGCTTTCTTT.

J is TRBJ2-6 and V is TRBV9, with 8 bases lining up with TRBD2. V lost 1 base, J lost 2 bases, and 11 bases stayed unmatched. CDR1 SGDLS and CDR2 YYNGEE come from the germline V gene. The CDR3 runs 19 residues. This CDR3 is CASSVLGGRIVAGANVLTF. In DNA form, the CDR3 reads TGTGCCAGCAGCGTATTGGGCGGGAGGATCGTCGCTGGGGCCAACGTCCTGACTTTC.

This clone was detected once. The chain couples TRBV19 to TRBJ2-7; 7 nucleotides align to TRBD2. This CDR3 comprises 15 residues. V was clipped by 5 bases and J by 0 bases; unmatched bases: 7. Per germline, CDR1 LNHDA and CDR2 SQIVND (reference sequence). Written as DNA, the CDR3 is TGTGCCAGTAGTTTGCGCGGGGGAAACTCCTACGAGCAGTACTTC. It yields the protein CASSLRGGNSYEQYF.

The V gene is TRBV19, the J gene TRBJ1-4; D uncertain. The CDR3 consists of 14 residues. Germline V gives CDR1 LNHDA, CDR2 SQIVND (reference sequence). Deletions cut 9 bases from V and 1 base from J, with 12 bases between. The CDR3 is CASSRSVTNEKLFF. CDR3 nucleotides: TGTGCCAGCTCCCGGTCCGTAACTAATGAAAAACTGTTTTTT.

This clone was counted only a few times. This rearrangement joins TRBV5-1 to TRBJ2-1; 9 bases match TRBD2. Germline V gene data show CDR1 as SGHRS and CDR2 as YFSETQ. The CDR3 sequence is 15 residues long. V gave up 2 bases and J gave up 6 bases; unmatched junction bases: 6. The CDR3 coding sequence is TGCGCCAGCAGCTTAAGGGCGGGAGGGCCCAATGAGCAGTTCTTC. Translated, it gives CASSLRAGGPNEQFF.

The chain couples TRBV28 to TRBJ2-1, with TRBD2 matching over 16 bases. With 2 bases clipped from V and 15 bases from J, the junction kept 7 bases outside the gene matches. The CDR3 is made up of 15 amino acids. The germline V gene encodes CDR1 MDHEN and CDR2 SYDVKM. CDR3 residues: CASSLGTSGGVRRFF. CDR3 bases: TGTGCCAGCAGTTTAGGGACTAGCGGGGGGGTACGTAGGTTCTTC.

The J gene is TRBJ2-1, the V gene TRBV9; 8 nucleotides align to TRBD2. The germline V gene encodes CDR1 SGDLS and CDR2 YYNGEE. V lost 3 bases, J lost 8 bases, and 19 bases stayed unmatched. CDR3 length: 18 amino acids. The CDR3 nucleotides are TGTGCCAGCAGCGCACACAGAAAGGGACTAGTTCTCGTCGATGAGCAGTTCTTC. It encodes CASSAHRKGLVLVDEQFF.

A few counts support this clone. The rearrangement links TRBV11-2 to TRBJ1-1; weak D call: TRBD1 (5 bases). This CDR3 has 12 residues. Trimming took off 4 bases at V and 10 bases at J, with 13 bases between the two ends. Germline V gene sequence: CDR1 SGHAT, CDR2 FQNNGV. The CDR3 is CASSWGGDSAFF. The CDR3 DNA reads TGTGCCAGCAGCTGGGGCGGGGACTCAGCTTTCTTT.

The chain is built from TRBV2 and TRBJ1-6, with 9 bases aligning to TRBD1. This CDR3 is 17 amino acids long. Trimming at V came to 6 bases and at J to 9 bases, leaving 15 bases not matched to a gene. Germline-derived CDR1 and CDR2 are SNHLY and FYNNEI. The chain's CDR3 is CASRAGTGNRLGSPLHF. CDR3 bases: TGTGCCAGCAGAGCCGGGACAGGGAATAGGCTCGGTTCACCCCTCCACTTT.

This clone came up many times. The chain combines TRBV6-5 with TRBJ1-2, with TRBD1 as a possible D gene (6 bases). Deletions cut 5 bases from V and 5 bases from J, with 12 bases between. The CDR3 is 13 amino acids. Per germline, CDR1 MNHEY and CDR2 SVGAGI. The CDR3 DNA reads as TGTGCCAGCAGTCCCCACCAGGGGTATGGCTACACCTTC. Translated: CASSPHQGYGYTF.

The CDR3 nucleotides are TGTGCCATCAAGGCGGGAGCCCAAGAGACCCAGTACTTC. As protein: CAIKAGAQETQYF. This chain connects TRBV10-3 to TRBJ2-5; 7 bases are shared with TRBD2. Germline loops: CDR1 ENHRY, CDR2 SYGVKD. The V gene end was trimmed by 7 bases and the J gene end by 1 base; junction bases not matched to a gene: 3. CDR3 length: 13 amino acids.

This clone was seen only a few times. The chain uses TRBV15 and TRBJ1-5; D might be TRBD1 (5 bases). Per germline, CDR1 LNHNV and CDR2 YYDKDF (reference sequence). Trimming pared 3 bases from V and 6 bases from J, leaving 24 bases between. The CDR3 spans 18 residues. In DNA, the CDR3 is TGTGCCACCAGCAGCGACGAGCGGGCTCAGGGAAAGGGTCAGCCCCAGCATTTT. Residues: CATSSDERAQGKGQPQHF.

This chain joins TRBV5-1 and TRBJ2-7; D not resolved. The germline V gene encodes CDR1 SGHRS and CDR2 YFSETQ. The V and J ends lost 5 bases and 1 base respectively, with 13 bases between them. This CDR3 has 14 residues. CDR3 sequence: CASRREVQSYEQYF. CDR3 in DNA: TGCGCCAGCAGAAGAGAAGTACAGTCCTACGAGCAGTACTTC.

V and J are TRBV13 and TRBJ2-2, with 15 positions matching TRBD2. Trimming cost V 8 bases and J 5 bases; bases outside gene matches: 9. Germline values: CDR1 PRHDT, CDR2 FYEKMQ (reference sequence). The CDR3 extends over 17 amino acids. In DNA form, the CDR3 reads TGTGCCAGCGGCGGACTAGCGGGGGGGCCGCGGACCGGGGAGCTGTTTTTT. This sequence encodes CASGGLAGGPRTGELFF.

This chain joins TRBV30 and TRBJ2-3, with D possibly being TRBD1 (6 bases). The CDR3 sequence is 15 residues long. Germline CDR1 is GTSNPN and CDR2 is SVGIG (reference sequence). Trimming took off 5 bases at V and 4 bases at J, with 19 bases between the two ends. The CDR3 DNA follows: TGTGCCTGGTCTCCGGGACAAGCGTCGGCAGATACGCAGTATTTT. This codes for CAWSPGQASADTQYF.

In this sample, this clone turned up once. One end of the junction varies from germline; a read error may be responsible. The chain links TRBV7-7 to TRBJ2-6; 11 bases map to TRBD1. This CDR3 contains 19 residues. CDR1 and CDR2 from the germline V gene are SSHAT and FNYEAQ (reference sequence). In DNA form, the CDR3 reads TGTGCTAGCAGCTTAGTTAGGGACAGGGGGATCTCTGGGGCCAACGTCCTGACTTTC. This translates into CASSLVRDRGISGANVLTF.

The gene calls are TRBV9 and TRBJ2-7; 8 bases map to TRBD1. The CDR3 covers 15 residues. The germline V gene has CDR1 SGDLS and CDR2 YYNGEE. The V and J ends lost 0 bases and 4 bases, in that order; junction bases with no gene match: 6. The CDR3 DNA is TGTGCCAGCAGCGTAGCCCCGGGACAGGCGTACGAGCAGTACTTC. Translated: CASSVAPGQAYEQYF.

The gene calls are TRBV27 and TRBJ1-3, with a weak D call TRBD1 (5 bases). Per the germline V gene, CDR1 is MNHEY and CDR2 is SMNVEV (reference sequence). Trimming cost V 4 bases and J 0 bases, with 19 bases left between them. This CDR3 is 18 amino acids long. DNA for the CDR3: TGTGCCAGCAGTTCACGACAGTCCCATACCTTCTCTGGAAACACCATATATTTT. It yields the protein CASSSRQSHTFSGNTIYF.

The chain carries TRBV10-3 and TRBJ2-7; tentatively, D is TRBD2 (6 bases). CDR1 is ENHRY, CDR2 SYGVKD, per germline. Between the trimmed V and J ends, which lost 6 bases and 2 bases, there was a span of 11 bases. CDR3 length equals 13 residues. The CDR3 region is CAIRIADTYEQYF. The CDR3 region has the DNA TGTGCCATCAGGATAGCGGATACCTACGAGCAGTACTTC.